The 10 T cell receptor beta chains below all came from one sample that was sequenced in a study of radiotherapy plus CTLA-4 blockade in lung cancer. Measured with immunoSEQ multiplex PCR; TCRdb has only the in-frame clones, and not every one. The profile shows 30,000 to 35,000 clones, more than 75% of them singletons. The sequenced sample was peripheral blood, obtained from a patient treated with radiotherapy plus ipilimumab. The receptors derive from a human donor with non-small cell lung cancer who had stable disease on radiotherapy plus ipilimumab.

The chain links TRBV18 to TRBJ1-5, with D possibly being TRBD1 (6 bases). This CDR3 is built from 17 residues. V was trimmed by 0 bases and J by 4 bases, leaving 16 bases between them. Germline loops: CDR1 KGHSH, CDR2 LQKENI. The CDR3 nucleotides are TGTGCCAGCTCACCACCGGTGGAACAGGGTAGGAATCAGCCCCAGCATTTT. Protein product: CASSPPVEQGRNQPQHF.

The chain recombines TRBV19 with TRBJ1-1, with D tentatively TRBD1 (6 bases). Deletions cut 5 bases from V and 8 bases from J, with 15 bases between. There are 13 residues in the CDR3. Germline V gene lookup returns CDR1 LNHDA and CDR2 SQIVND (reference sequence). Here the CDR3 DNA reads TGTGCCAGTAGTTACTCGAGGGGGGGAGAAGCTTTCTTT. Translating gives CASSYSRGGEAFF.

The chain combines TRBV27 with TRBJ2-1; 7 bases are a match to TRBD2. The CDR3 loop spans 14 amino acids. From germline, CDR1 is MNHEY and CDR2 SMNVEV (reference sequence). V shed 6 bases, J shed 6 bases, and the junction held 8 bases outside the gene matches. CDR3: CASRVTGGTNEQFF. In nucleotides, the CDR3 is TGTGCCAGCAGAGTGACGGGGGGAACCAATGAGCAGTTCTTC.

The V gene is TRBV2, the J gene TRBJ1-6, with 8 bases matching TRBD1. The V segment lost 4 bases and the J segment 5 bases; nucleotides outside the gene matches: 7. The CDR3 is 16 amino acids. The V gene's germline CDR1 is SNHLY and CDR2 FYNNEI. The CDR3 bases are TGTGCCAGCAGTGTTCAGGGGGCCCTCCATAATTCACCCCTCCACTTT. Its protein is CASSVQGALHNSPLHF.

This clone was picked up one time. The chain uses TRBV11-1 and TRBJ2-1; D is unclear. Germline V lookup: CDR1 SGHAT, CDR2 FQDESV (reference sequence). The CDR3 length is 14 residues. Between the trimmed V and J ends, which lost 5 bases and 4 bases, there was a span of 12 bases. Written as DNA, the CDR3 is TGTGCCAGCAGCCACGCGGCAGCTTACAATGAGCAGTTCTTC. Translated, it gives CASSHAAAYNEQFF.

The chain employs TRBV14 and TRBJ1-6; D is unresolved. The CDR3 is 13 amino acids. The V gene lost 0 bases and the J gene lost 9 bases, with 6 bases spanning the gap. The germline gives CDR1 SGHDN, CDR2 FVKESK. This CDR3 is CASSQDFVSPLHF. In DNA form, the CDR3 reads TGTGCCAGCAGCCAAGATTTCGTTTCACCCCTCCACTTT.

This chain connects TRBV5-1 to TRBJ2-1; D is perhaps TRBD2 (5 bases). The V and J ends lost 0 bases and 6 bases respectively, with 16 bases between them. The CDR3 length is 16 residues. Looked up from germline, CDR1 is SGHRS and CDR2 is YFSETQ. The CDR3 is CASSLVPLGGGNEQFF. Here the CDR3 DNA reads TGCGCCAGCAGCTTGGTACCGCTCGGAGGTGGCAATGAGCAGTTCTTC.

This chain connects TRBV5-1 to TRBJ2-1; 9 nucleotides agree with TRBD1. The CDR3 is 15 residues long. Germline assignment: CDR1 SGHRS and CDR2 YFSETQ. Germline trimming cut 3 bases from V and 6 bases from J; bases unmatched to any gene: 7. The CDR3 coding sequence is TGCGCCAGCAGCTCCGGGACAGGGAAATTCAATGAGCAGTTCTTC. This translates into CASSSGTGKFNEQFF. Filled out from reference TRBV5-1 and TRBJ2-1, the complete variable domain reads KAGVTQTPRYLIKTRGQQVTLSCSPISGHRSVSWYQQTPGQGLQFLFEYFSETQRNKGNFPGRFSGRQFSNSRSEMNVSTLELGDSALYLCASSSGTGKFNEQFFGPGTRLTVL.

The chain has TRBV30 and TRBJ1-6; D unresolved. Germline CDR1 is GTSNPN and CDR2 is SVGIG (reference sequence). Trimming cost V 3 bases and J 6 bases, with 15 bases left between them. The CDR3 runs to 15 residues. CDR3 sequence reads: CAWSVRPALNSPLHF. CDR3 in DNA: TGTGCCTGGAGCGTCCGGCCGGCCCTTAATTCACCCCTCCACTTT.

The rearrangement joins TRBV11-3 to TRBJ2-2, with 8 nucleotides matching TRBD1. CDR1 and CDR2 from the germline V gene are SGHNT and YENEEA. Unmatched junction bases numbered 1, after V lost 3 bases and J lost 1 base. There are 15 residues in the CDR3. The DNA of the CDR3 is TGTGCCAGCAGCTTCGGGACAGGGAACACCGGGGAGCTGTTTTTT. This encodes CASSFGTGNTGELFF.